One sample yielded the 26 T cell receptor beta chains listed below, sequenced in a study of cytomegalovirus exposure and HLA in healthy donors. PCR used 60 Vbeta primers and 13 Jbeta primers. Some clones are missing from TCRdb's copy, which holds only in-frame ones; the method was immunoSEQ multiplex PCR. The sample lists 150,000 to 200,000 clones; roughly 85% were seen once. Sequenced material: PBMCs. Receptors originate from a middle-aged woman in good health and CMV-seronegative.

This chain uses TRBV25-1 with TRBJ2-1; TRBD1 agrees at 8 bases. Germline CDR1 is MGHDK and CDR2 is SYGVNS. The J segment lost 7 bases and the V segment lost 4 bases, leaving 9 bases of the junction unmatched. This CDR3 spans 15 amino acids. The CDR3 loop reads CASSARDRGVNEQFF. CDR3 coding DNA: TGTGCCAGCAGTGCCCGAGACAGGGGTGTGAATGAGCAGTTCTTC.

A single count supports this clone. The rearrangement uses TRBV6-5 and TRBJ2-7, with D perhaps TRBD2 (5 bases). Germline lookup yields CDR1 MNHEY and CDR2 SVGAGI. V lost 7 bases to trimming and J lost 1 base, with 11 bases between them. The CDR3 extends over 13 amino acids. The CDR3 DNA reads TGTGCCAGCACCAGGACTGCGTCCTACGAGCAGTACTTC. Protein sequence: CASTRTASYEQYF.

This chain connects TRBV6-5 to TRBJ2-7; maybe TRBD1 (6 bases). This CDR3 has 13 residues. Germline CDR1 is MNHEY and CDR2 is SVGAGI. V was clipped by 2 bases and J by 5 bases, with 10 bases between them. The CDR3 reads CASSYRGWNEQYF. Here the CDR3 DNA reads TGTGCCAGCAGTTACAGGGGGTGGAACGAGCAGTACTTC.

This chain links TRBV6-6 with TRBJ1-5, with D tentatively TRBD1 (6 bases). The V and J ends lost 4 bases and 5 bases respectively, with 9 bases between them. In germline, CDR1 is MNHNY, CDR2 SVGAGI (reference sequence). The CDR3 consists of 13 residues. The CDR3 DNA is TGTGCCAGCAGTTCACAGGGTGATCAGCCCCAGCATTTT. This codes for CASSSQGDQPQHF.

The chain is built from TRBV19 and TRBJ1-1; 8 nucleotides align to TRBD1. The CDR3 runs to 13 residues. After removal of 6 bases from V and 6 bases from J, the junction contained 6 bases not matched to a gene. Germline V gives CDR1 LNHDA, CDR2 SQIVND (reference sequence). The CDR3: CASRDRAGAEAFF. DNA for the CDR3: TGTGCCAGTAGGGACAGGGCAGGGGCTGAAGCTTTCTTT.

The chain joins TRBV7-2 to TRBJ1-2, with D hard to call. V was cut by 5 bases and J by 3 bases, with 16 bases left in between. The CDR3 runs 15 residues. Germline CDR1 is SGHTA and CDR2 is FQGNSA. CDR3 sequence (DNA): TGTGCCAGCAGCCTAGGCCCCCTGCCAGACTATGGCTACACCTTC. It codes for CASSLGPLPDYGYTF.

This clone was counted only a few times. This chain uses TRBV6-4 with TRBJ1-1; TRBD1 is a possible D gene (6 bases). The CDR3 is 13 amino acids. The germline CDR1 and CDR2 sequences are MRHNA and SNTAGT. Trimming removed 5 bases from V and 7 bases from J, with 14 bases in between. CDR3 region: CASSPGGGGEAFF. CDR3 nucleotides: TGTGCCAGCAGTCCCGGGGGGGGCGGTGAAGCTTTCTTT.

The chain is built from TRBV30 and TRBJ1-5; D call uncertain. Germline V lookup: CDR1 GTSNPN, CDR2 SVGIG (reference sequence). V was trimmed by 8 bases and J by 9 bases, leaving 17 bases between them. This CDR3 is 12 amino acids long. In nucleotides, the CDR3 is TGTGCCCACCAAACGGGGTTCGGGCCCCAGCATTTT. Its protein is CAHQTGFGPQHF.

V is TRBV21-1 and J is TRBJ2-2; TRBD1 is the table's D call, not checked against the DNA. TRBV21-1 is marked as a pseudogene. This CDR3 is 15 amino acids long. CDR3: CASSKGDRNTGELFF. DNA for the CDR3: TGTGCCAGCAGCAAAGGGGACAGGAACACCGGGGAGCTGTTTTTT.

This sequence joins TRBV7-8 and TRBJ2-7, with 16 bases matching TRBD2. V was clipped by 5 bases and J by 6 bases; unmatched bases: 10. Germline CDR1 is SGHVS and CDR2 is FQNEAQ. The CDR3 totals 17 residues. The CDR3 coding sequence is TGTGCCAGCAGCCCGGGACTAGCGGGAGGGACATCCGGCGAGCAGTACTTC. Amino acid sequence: CASSPGLAGGTSGEQYF.

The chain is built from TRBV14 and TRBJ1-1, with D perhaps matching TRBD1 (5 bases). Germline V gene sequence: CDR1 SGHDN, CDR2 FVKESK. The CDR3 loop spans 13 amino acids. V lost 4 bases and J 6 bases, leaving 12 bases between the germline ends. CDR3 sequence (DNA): TGTGCCAGCAGCCTGGGGGGGTACCCTGAAGCTTTCTTT. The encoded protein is CASSLGGYPEAFF. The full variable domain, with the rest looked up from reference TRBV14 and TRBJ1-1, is EAGVTQFPSHSVIEKGQTVTLRCDPISGHDNLYWYRRVMGKEIKFLLHFVKESKQDESGMPNNRFLAERTGGTYSTLKVQPAELEDSGVYFCASSLGGYPEAFFGQGTRLTVV.

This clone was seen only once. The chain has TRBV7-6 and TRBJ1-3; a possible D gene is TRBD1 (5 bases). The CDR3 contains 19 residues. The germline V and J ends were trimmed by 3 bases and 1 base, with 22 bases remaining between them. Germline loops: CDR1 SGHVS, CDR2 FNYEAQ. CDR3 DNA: TGTGCCAGCAGCTTTCTGTTGCATACGGGGGGAACATCTGGAAACACCATATATTTT. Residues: CASSFLLHTGGTSGNTIYF.

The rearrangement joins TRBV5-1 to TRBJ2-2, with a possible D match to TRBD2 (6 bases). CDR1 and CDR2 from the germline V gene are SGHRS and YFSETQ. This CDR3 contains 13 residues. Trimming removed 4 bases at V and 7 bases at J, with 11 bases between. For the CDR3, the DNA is TGCGCCAGCAGCGCGGGGTTAAACGGGGAGCTGTTTTTT. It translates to CASSAGLNGELFF.

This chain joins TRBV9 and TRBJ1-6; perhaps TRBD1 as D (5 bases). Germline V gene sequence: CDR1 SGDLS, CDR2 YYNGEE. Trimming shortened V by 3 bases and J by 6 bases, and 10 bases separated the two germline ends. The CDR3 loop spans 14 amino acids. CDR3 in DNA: TGTGCCAGCAGCGAGACAGTTCGTAATTCACCCCTCCACTTT. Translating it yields CASSETVRNSPLHF.

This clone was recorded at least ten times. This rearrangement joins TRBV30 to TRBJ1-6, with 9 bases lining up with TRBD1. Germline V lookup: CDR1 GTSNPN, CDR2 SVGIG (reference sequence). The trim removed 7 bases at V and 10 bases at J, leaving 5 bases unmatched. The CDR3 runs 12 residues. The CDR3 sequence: CASGTGKSPLHF. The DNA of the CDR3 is TGTGCCTCCGGGACAGGGAAATCACCCCTCCACTTT.

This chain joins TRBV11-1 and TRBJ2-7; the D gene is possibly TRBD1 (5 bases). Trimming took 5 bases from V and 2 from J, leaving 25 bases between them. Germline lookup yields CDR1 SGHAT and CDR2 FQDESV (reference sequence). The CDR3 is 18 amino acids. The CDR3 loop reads CASSISNDSYIDPYEQYF. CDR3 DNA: TGTGCCAGCAGCATATCGAATGACAGCTATATCGACCCCTACGAGCAGTACTTC.

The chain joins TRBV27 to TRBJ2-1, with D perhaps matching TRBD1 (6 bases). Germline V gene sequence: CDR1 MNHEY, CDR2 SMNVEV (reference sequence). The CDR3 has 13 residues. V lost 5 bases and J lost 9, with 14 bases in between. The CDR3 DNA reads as TGTGCCAGCAGTCAAACAGGGTTTGGTGAGCAGTTCTTC. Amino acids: CASSQTGFGEQFF.

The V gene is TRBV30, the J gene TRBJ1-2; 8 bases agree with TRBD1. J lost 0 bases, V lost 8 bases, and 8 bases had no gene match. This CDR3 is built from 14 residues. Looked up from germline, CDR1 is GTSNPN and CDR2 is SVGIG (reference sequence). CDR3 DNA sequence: TGTGCCAGAGGACAGGGCCAAACTAACTATGGCTACACCTTC. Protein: CARGQGQTNYGYTF.

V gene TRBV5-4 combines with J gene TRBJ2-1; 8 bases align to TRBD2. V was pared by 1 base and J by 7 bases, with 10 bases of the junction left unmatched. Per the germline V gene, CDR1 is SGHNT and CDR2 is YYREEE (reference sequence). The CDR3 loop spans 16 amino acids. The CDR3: CASSLFLAGVGNEQFF. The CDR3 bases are TGTGCCAGCAGCTTGTTCCTAGCGGGCGTAGGGAATGAGCAGTTCTTC.

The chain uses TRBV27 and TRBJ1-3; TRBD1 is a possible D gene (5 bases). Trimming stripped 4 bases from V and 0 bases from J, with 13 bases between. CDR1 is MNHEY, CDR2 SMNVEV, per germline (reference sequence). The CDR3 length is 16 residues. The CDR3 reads CASSSQGLASGNTIYF. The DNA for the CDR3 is TGTGCCAGCAGTTCCCAGGGCCTCGCCTCTGGAAACACCATATATTTT.

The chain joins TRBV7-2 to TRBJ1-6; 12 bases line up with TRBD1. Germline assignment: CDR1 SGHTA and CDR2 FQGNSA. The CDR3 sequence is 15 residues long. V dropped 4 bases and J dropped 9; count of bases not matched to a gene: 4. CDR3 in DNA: TGTGCCAGCAGCTCGGGACAGGGGGCAGGTTCACCCCTCCACTTT. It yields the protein CASSSGQGAGSPLHF.

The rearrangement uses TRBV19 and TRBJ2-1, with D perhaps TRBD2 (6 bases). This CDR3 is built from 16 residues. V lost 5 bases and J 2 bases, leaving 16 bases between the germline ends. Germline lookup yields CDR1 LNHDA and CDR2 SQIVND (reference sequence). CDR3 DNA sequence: TGTGCCAGTAGTTCCTCCCCTAGCGCTCCCTACAATGAGCAGTTCTTC. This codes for CASSSSPSAPYNEQFF.

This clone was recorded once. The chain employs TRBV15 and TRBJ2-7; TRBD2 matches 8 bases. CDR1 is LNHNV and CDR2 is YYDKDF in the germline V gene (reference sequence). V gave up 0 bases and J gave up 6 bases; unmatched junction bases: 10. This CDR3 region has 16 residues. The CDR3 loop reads CATSRDAGTRDREQYF. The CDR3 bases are TGTGCCACCAGCAGAGATGCCGGGACTAGAGATCGCGAGCAGTACTTC.

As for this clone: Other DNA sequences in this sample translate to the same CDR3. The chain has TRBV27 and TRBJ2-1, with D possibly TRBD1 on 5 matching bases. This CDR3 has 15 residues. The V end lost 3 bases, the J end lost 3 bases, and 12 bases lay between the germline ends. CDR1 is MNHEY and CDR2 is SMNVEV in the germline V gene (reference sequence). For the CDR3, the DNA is TGTGCCAGCAGTTTCGGTGGCAGGGTCTACAATGAGCAGTTCTTC. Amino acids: CASSFGGRVYNEQFF.

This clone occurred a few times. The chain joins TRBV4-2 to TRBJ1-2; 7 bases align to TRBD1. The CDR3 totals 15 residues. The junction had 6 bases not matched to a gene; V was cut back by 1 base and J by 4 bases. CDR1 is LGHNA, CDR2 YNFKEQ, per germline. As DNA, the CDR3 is TGTGCCAGCAGCCAAGCCGGACAGGCGAGCTATGGCTACACCTTC. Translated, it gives CASSQAGQASYGYTF.

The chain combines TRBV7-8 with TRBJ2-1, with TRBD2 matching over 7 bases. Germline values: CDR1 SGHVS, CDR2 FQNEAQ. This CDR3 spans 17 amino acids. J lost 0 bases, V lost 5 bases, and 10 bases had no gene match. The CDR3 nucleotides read TGTGCCAGCAGCCCGAGGGGCGGGAGTGTCTCCTACAATGAGCAGTTCTTC. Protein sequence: CASSPRGGSVSYNEQFF.